The 14 T cell receptor beta chains below come from one sample, sequenced in a study of blood T cell repertoires in COVID-19. Only in-frame clones appear in the TCRdb table, and some are missing; sequencing was by immunoSEQ multiplex PCR. The sample yields hundreds of thousands of clones, 70% to 90% seen once. Sequences were obtained from peripheral blood. Every receptor here comes from a man older than 75 with acute or convalescent COVID-19.

Worth noting for this clone: Other DNA sequences within the sample encode an identical CDR3. This chain uses TRBV5-1 with TRBJ2-3, with D tentatively TRBD1 (5 bases). The germline V gene encodes CDR1 SGHRS and CDR2 YFSETQ. The CDR3 length is 14 residues. Trimming took off 2 bases at V and 2 bases at J, with 9 bases between the two ends. The DNA for the CDR3 is TGCGCCAGCAGCTTAGGACAATCCACAGATACGCAGTATTTT. Protein product: CASSLGQSTDTQYF. Combining the CDR3 with reference TRBV5-1 and TRBJ2-3 gives the whole variable domain KAGVTQTPRYLIKTRGQQVTLSCSPISGHRSVSWYQQTPGQGLQFLFEYFSETQRNKGNFPGRFSGRQFSNSRSEMNVSTLELGDSALYLCASSLGQSTDTQYFGPGTRLTVL.

V and J are TRBV28 and TRBJ1-1; TRBD1 aligns across 11 bases. Trimming at V came to 4 bases and at J to 5 bases, leaving 6 bases not matched to a gene. This CDR3 has 15 amino acids. Per the germline V gene, CDR1 is MDHEN and CDR2 is SYDVKM. This CDR3 is CASSSPGTGGTEAFF. CDR3 nucleotide sequence: TGTGCCAGCAGTTCCCCGGGGACAGGGGGAACTGAAGCTTTCTTT.

J is TRBJ2-7 and V is TRBV25-1, with 7 nucleotides matching TRBD1. V shed 7 bases and J 7 bases; nucleotides not matched to a gene: 13. Germline loops: CDR1 MGHDK, CDR2 SYGVNS. This CDR3 contains 14 residues. CDR3 sequence: CASNPGRGLGEQYF. The DNA of the CDR3 is TGTGCCAGCAACCCGGGTAGGGGGCTAGGGGAGCAGTACTTC.

The sample holds one count of this clone. The rearrangement joins TRBV12-3 or TRBV12-4 to TRBJ1-2; weak D call: TRBD1 (5 bases). CDR3 length: 13 amino acids. V lost 7 bases, J lost 8 bases, and 17 bases lay in between. The CDR3: CASTDRGVRGYTF. CDR3 sequence (DNA): TGTGCCAGCACCGATCGGGGGGTTCGGGGCTACACCTTC.

The chain recombines TRBV6-6 with TRBJ2-3; TRBD1 aligns across 7 bases. With 5 bases clipped from V and 1 base from J, the junction kept 6 bases outside the gene matches. Germline V gives CDR1 MNHNY, CDR2 SVGAGI (reference sequence). The CDR3 length is 15 residues. CDR3 amino acids: CASSHRQGGTDTQYF. The CDR3 DNA is TGTGCCAGCAGTCACCGACAGGGTGGCACAGATACGCAGTATTTT.

V and J are TRBV3-1 (or the pseudogene TRBV3-2) and TRBJ2-3; TRBD2 aligns across 9 bases. V dropped 4 bases and J dropped 4; count of bases not matched to a gene: 6. CDR3 size: 15 residues. Germline CDR1 reads LGHDT; CDR2 reads YNNKEL (reference sequence). The CDR3 coding sequence is TGTGCCAGCAGCCCGCGGGGGGGCCCAGCAGATACGCAGTATTTT. Protein sequence: CASSPRGGPADTQYF.

This clone appeared once. V usage is TRBV7-3 and J usage is TRBJ2-5; weak D call: TRBD1 (5 bases). CDR1 and CDR2 (germline): SGHTA, FQGTGA. CDR3 length: 15 residues. The germline V and J ends were trimmed by 2 bases and 4 bases, with 14 bases remaining between them. The CDR3 nucleotides are TGTGCCAGCAGCTTAGGGCCAGGGTATCGAGAGACCCAGTACTTC. It encodes CASSLGPGYRETQYF.

The chain links TRBV6-2 or TRBV6-3 to TRBJ2-1; D is ambiguous. The germline V gene encodes CDR1 MNHEY and CDR2 SVGEGT. Trimming pared 2 bases from V and 3 bases from J, leaving 11 bases between. This CDR3 contains 15 residues. CDR3 coding DNA: TGTGCCAGCAGTTACAGAGACACATACTACAATGAGCAGTTCTTC. This translates into CASSYRDTYYNEQFF.

CDR3 sequence: CASSSLAGVGYEQYF. Written as DNA, the CDR3 is TGTGCCAGCAGCTCCTTAGCGGGGGTTGGGTACGAGCAGTACTTC. This chain uses TRBV7-8 with TRBJ2-7, with 9 bases matching TRBD2. The junction had 8 bases not matched to a gene; V was cut back by 4 bases and J by 4 bases. The CDR3 has 15 residues. Per the germline V gene, CDR1 is SGHVS and CDR2 is FQNEAQ.

This rearrangement joins TRBV6-2 or TRBV6-3 to TRBJ1-2; possibly TRBD1 for D (5 bases). This CDR3 contains 16 residues. CDR1 and CDR2 (germline): MNHEY, SVGEGT. Trimming removed 0 bases at V and 2 bases at J, with 13 bases between. The CDR3: CASSYSRMAGNYGYTF. CDR3 DNA: TGTGCCAGCAGTTACTCGAGAATGGCAGGGAACTATGGCTACACCTTC.

As regards this clone: At the DNA level, this CDR3 is encoded by other sequences in the same sample as well. This chain links TRBV18 with TRBJ1-4; TRBD1 matches 10 bases. This CDR3 has 14 amino acids. Germline CDR1 is KGHSH and CDR2 is LQKENI. With 6 bases clipped from V and 8 bases from J, the junction kept 6 bases outside the gene matches. In nucleotides, the CDR3 is TGTGCCAGCTCCCCGACAGGGGGCAGGGAAAAACTGTTTTTT. It codes for CASSPTGGREKLFF.

To note about this clone: This sample includes further DNA sequences coding for the same CDR3. The V gene is TRBV9, the J gene TRBJ2-7; 9 positions agree with TRBD1. CDR1 and CDR2 (germline): SGDLS, YYNGEE. This CDR3 has 16 amino acids. The ends lost 0 bases at V and 0 bases at J; junction bases unmatched: 4. The CDR3 sequence: CASSVEGTGSSYEQYF. The CDR3 region has the DNA TGTGCCAGCAGCGTAGAAGGGACAGGGAGCTCCTACGAGCAGTACTTC.

This chain joins TRBV9 and TRBJ1-5; D may be TRBD1 (6 bases). Trimming removed 3 bases at V and 3 bases at J, with 13 bases between. The length of the CDR3 is 15 residues. Looked up from germline, CDR1 is SGDLS and CDR2 is YYNGEE. The DNA for the CDR3 is TGTGCCAGCAGCGAACAGGGTGATTTCAATCAGCCCCAGCATTTT. Protein product: CASSEQGDFNQPQHF.

The V gene is TRBV27, the J gene TRBJ1-1; tentatively, D is TRBD1 (5 bases). Germline CDR1 is MNHEY and CDR2 is SMNVEV (reference sequence). V was shortened by 3 bases and J by 3 bases, with 8 bases between the two germline ends. The CDR3 has 13 residues. The CDR3 region has the DNA TGTGCCAGCAGTTTCGACAGCTACACTGAAGCTTTCTTT. Its translation: CASSFDSYTEAFF.